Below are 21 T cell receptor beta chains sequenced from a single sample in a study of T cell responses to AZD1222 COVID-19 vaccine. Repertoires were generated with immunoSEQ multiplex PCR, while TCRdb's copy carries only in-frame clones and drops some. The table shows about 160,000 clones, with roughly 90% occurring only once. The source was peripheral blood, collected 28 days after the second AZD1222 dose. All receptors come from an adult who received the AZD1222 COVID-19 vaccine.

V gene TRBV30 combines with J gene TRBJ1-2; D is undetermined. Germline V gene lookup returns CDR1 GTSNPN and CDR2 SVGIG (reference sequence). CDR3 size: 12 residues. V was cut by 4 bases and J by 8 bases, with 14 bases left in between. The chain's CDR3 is CAWIHPGRGYTF. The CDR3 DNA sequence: TGTGCCTGGATACACCCAGGACGAGGCTACACCTTC.

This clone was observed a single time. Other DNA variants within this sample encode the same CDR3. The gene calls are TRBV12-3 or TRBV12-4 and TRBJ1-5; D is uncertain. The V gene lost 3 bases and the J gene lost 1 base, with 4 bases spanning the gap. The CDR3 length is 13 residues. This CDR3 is CASSFGSNQPQHF. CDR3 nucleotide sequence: TGTGCCAGCAGTTTTGGAAGCAATCAGCCCCAGCATTTT.

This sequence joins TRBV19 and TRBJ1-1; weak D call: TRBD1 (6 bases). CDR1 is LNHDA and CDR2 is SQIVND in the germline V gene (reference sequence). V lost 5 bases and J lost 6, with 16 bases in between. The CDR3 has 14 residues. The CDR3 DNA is TGTGCCAGTAGTCGGGACAACCCGTGGCCTGAAGCTTTCTTT. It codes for CASSRDNPWPEAFF.

The CDR3 DNA reads TGCGCCAGCAGCTTTAAAGGGACAGGGATGATATCCTACGAGCAGTACTTC. As protein: CASSFKGTGMISYEQYF. The V call is TRBV5-1, the J call TRBJ2-7; TRBD1 matches at 9 bases. Per germline, CDR1 SGHRS and CDR2 YFSETQ. Germline trimming cut 2 bases from V and 1 base from J; bases unmatched to any gene: 10. The CDR3 has 17 amino acids.

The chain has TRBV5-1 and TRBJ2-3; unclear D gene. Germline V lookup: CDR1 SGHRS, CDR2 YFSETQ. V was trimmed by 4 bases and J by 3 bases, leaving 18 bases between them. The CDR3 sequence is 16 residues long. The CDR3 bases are TGCGCCAGCAGCCCCCGACCAACAAAAGGGACAGATACGCAGTATTTT. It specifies CASSPRPTKGTDTQYF.

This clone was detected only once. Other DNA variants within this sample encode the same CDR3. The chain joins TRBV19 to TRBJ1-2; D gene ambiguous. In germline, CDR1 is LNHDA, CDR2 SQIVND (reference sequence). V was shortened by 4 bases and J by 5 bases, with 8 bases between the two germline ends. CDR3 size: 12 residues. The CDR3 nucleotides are TGTGCCAGTAGTACCTCAGGATATGGCTACACCTTC. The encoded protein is CASSTSGYGYTF. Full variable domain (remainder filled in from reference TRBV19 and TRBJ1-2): DGGITQSPKYLFRKEGQNVTLSCEQNLNHDAMYWYRQDPGQGLRLIYYSQIVNDFQKGDIAEGYSVSREKKESFPLTVTSAQKNPTAFYLCASSTSGYGYTFGSGTRLTVV.

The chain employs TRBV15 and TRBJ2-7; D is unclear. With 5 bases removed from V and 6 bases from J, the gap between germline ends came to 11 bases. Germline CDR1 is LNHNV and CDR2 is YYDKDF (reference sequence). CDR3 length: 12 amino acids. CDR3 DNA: TGTGCCACCAGCGTGATAGATGGCGAGCAGTACTTC. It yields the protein CATSVIDGEQYF. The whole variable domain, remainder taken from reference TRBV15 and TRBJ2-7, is DAMVIQNPRYQVTQFGKPVTLSCSQTLNHNVMYWYQQKSSQAPKLLFHYYDKDFNNEADTPDNFQSRRPNTSFCFLDIRSPGLGDTAMYLCATSVIDGEQYFGPGTRLTVT.

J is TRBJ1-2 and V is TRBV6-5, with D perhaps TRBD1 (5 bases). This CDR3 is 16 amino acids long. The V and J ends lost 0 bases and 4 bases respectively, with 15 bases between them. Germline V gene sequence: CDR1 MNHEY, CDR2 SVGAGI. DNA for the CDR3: TGTGCCAGCAGTTACTCCCGGGTCCAGGGAGGCTATGGCTACACCTTC. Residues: CASSYSRVQGGYGYTF.

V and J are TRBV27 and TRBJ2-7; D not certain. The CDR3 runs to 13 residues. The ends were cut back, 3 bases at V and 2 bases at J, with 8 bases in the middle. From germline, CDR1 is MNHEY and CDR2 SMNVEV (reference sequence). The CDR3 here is CASSFSATYEQYF. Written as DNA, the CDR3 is TGTGCCAGCAGTTTTTCGGCTACCTACGAGCAGTACTTC.

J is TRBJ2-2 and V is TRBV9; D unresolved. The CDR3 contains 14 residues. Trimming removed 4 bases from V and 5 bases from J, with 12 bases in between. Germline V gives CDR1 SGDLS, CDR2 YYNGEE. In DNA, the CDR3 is TGTGCCAGCAGCCCCGTGTTTGGGACCGGGGAGCTGTTTTTT. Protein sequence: CASSPVFGTGELFF. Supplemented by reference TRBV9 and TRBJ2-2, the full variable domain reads DSGVTQTPKHLITATGQRVTLRCSPRSGDLSVYWYQQSLDQGLQFLIQYYNGEERAKGNILERFSAQQFPDLHSELNLSSLELGDSALYFCASSPVFGTGELFFGEGSRLTVL.

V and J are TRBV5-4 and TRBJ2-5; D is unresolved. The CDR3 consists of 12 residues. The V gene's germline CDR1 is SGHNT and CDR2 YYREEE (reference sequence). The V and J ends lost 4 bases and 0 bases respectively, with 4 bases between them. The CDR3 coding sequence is TGTGCCAGCAGCCTACACCAAGAGACCCAGTACTTC. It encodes CASSLHQETQYF.

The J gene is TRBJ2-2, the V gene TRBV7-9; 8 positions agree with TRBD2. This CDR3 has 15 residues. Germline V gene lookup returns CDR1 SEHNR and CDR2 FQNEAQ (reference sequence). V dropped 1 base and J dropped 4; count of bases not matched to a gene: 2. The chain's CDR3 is CASSLELAATGELFF. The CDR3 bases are TGTGCCAGCAGCTTAGAACTAGCGGCCACCGGGGAGCTGTTTTTT.

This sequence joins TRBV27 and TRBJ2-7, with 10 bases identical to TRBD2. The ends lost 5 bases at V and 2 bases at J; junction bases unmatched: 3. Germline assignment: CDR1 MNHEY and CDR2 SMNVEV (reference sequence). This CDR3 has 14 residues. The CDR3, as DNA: TGTGCCAGCAGTCGCACTAGCGGGGCCTACGAGCAGTACTTC. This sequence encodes CASSRTSGAYEQYF.

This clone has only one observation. This chain's CDR3 is CASSPPGAADTQYF. The CDR3 DNA is TGTGCCAGCTCACCACCGGGGGCGGCAGATACGCAGTATTTT. The chain has TRBV18 and TRBJ2-3; weak D call: TRBD1 (6 bases). Trimming cost V 0 bases and J 4 bases, with 8 bases left between them. Per the germline V gene, CDR1 is KGHSH and CDR2 is LQKENI. This CDR3 region has 14 residues.

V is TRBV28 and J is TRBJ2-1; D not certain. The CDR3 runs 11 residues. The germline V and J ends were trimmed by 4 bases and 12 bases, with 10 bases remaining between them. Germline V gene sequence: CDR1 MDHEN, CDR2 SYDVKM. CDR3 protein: CASSWKSGQFF. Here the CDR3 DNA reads TGTGCCAGCAGTTGGAAATCCGGGCAGTTCTTC.

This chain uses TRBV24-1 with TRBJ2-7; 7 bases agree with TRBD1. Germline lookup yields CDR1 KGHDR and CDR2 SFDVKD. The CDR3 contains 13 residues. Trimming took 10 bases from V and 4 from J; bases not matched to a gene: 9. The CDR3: CATSGQDDYEQYF. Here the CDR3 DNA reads TGTGCCACTTCCGGACAGGACGATTACGAGCAGTACTTC.

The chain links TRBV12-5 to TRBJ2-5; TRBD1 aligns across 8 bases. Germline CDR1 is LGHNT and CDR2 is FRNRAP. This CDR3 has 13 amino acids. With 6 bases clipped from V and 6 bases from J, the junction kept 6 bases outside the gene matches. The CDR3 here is CASGQDRAQTQYF. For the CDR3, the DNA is TGTGCTAGTGGCCAGGACAGGGCCCAGACCCAGTACTTC.

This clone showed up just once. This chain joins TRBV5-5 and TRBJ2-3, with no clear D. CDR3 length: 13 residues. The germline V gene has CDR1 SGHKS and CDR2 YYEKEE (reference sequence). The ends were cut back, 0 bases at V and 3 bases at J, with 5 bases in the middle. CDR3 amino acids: CASSLAGTDTQYF. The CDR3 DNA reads TGTGCCAGCAGCTTGGCCGGGACAGATACGCAGTATTTT.

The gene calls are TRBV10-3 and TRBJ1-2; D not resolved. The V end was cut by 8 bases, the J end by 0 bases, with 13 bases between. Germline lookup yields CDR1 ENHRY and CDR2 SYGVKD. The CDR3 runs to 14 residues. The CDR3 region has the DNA TGTGCCATCCGGGGAGGATCTTCTAACTATGGCTACACCTTC. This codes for CAIRGGSSNYGYTF.

CDR3 protein: CASGLQSGADTQYF. In nucleotides, the CDR3 is TGTGCTAGTGGTTTGCAGTCCGGCGCAGATACGCAGTATTTT. The rearrangement links TRBV12-5 to TRBJ2-3; the D is unclear. V dropped 2 bases and J dropped 4 bases, with 10 bases sitting between them. The CDR3 spans 14 residues. The germline V gene encodes CDR1 LGHNT and CDR2 FRNRAP.

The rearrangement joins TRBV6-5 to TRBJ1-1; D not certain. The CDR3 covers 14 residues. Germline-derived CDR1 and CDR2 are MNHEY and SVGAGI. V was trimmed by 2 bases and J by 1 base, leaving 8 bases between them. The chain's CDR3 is CASSYTQPNTEAFF. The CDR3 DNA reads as TGTGCCAGCAGTTACACTCAACCGAACACTGAAGCTTTCTTT.